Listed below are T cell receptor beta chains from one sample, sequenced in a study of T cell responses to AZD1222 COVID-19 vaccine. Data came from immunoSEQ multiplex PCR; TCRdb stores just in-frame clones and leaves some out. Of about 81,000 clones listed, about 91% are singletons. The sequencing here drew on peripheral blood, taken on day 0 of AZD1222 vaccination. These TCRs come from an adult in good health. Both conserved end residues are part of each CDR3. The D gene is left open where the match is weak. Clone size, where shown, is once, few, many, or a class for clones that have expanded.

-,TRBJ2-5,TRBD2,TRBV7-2,CASSVSGIQETQYF,TGTGCCAGCAGCGTAAGCGGGATACAAGAGACCCAGTACTTC
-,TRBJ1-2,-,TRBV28,CASSMAGYGYTF,TGTGCCAGCAGCATGGCAGGGTATGGCTACACCTTC
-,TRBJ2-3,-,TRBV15,CATRWGFDTQYF,TGTGCCACCAGATGGGGTTTCGATACGCAGTATTTT
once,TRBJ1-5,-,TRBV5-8,CASSLVISNRGNQPQHF,TGTGCCAGCAGCTTGGTTATCTCAAACCGGGGCAATCAGCCCCAGCATTTT
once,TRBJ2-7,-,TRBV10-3,CAISDLSPSSYEQYF,TGTGCCATCAGTGATCTCAGTCCGAGCTCCTACGAGCAGTACTTC
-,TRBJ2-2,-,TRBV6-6,CASSFQATNTGELFF,TGTGCCAGCAGTTTCCAGGCGACGAACACCGGGGAGCTGTTTTTT
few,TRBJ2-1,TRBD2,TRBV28,CASSLLSAGGNNEQFF,TGTGCCAGCAGTTTACTTTCTGCGGGAGGTAACAATGAGCAGTTCTTC
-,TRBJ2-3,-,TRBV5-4,CASSPPPSEGKAQYF,TGTGCCAGCAGCCCGCCCCCTTCAGAGGGCAAGGCGCAGTATTTT
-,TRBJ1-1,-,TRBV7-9,CASSLVARAGTEAFF,TGTGCCAGCAGCTTAGTGGCCCGAGCCGGCACTGAAGCTTTCTTT
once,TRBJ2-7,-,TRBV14,CASSQHAGDPYEQYF,TGTGCCAGCAGCCAACATGCAGGGGATCCCTACGAGCAGTACTTC
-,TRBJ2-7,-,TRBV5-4,CASSPPIDRGEQYF,TGTGCCAGCAGCCCTCCCATCGACCGGGGCGAGCAGTACTTC
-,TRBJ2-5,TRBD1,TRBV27,CASSIDRARGETQYF,TGTGCCAGCAGTATAGACAGGGCGCGTGGAGAGACCCAGTACTTC
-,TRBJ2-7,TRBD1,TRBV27,CASSFLTRTGLTYEQYF,TGTGCCAGCAGTTTCCTCACCAGGACAGGCCTGACCTACGAGCAGTACTTC
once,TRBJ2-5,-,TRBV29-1,CSVRTAQETQYF,TGCAGCGTTCGAACAGCTCAAGAGACCCAGTACTTC
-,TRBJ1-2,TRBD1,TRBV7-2,CASSSRQGTNYGYTF,TGTGCCAGCAGCTCCAGACAGGGGACTAACTATGGCTACACCTTC
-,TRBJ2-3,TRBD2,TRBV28,CASSGGGSTDTQYF,TGTGCCAGCTCGGGGGGAGGGAGCACAGATACGCAGTATTTT
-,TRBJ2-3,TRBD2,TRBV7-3,CASSPMVAGVYDTQYF,TGTGCCAGCAGCCCGATGGTAGCGGGAGTATATGATACGCAGTATTTT
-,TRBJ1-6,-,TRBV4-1,CASSHVTLQGRNSPLHF,TGCGCCAGCAGCCACGTTACCCTACAGGGACGGAATTCACCCCTCCACTTT
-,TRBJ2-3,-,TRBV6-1,CASSETSTLDTQYF,TGTGCCAGCAGTGAAACGTCTACCCTAGATACGCAGTATTTT
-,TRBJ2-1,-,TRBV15,CATSRPTWSNEQFF,TGTGCCACCAGCAGACCAACTTGGAGCAATGAGCAGTTCTTC
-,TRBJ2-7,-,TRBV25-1,CASSEYRLGEQYF,TGTGCCAGCAGTGAGTACCGACTGGGGGAGCAGTACTTC
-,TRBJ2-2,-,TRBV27,CASSLIGFANTGELFF,TGTGCCAGCAGTTTAATTGGGTTCGCGAACACCGGGGAGCTGTTTTTT
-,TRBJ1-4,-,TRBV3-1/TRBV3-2,CASSRNGLWGEKLFF,TGTGCCAGCAGCCGAAACGGACTGTGGGGGGAAAAACTGTTTTTT
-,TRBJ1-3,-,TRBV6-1,CASSDDSVDTIYF,TGTGCCAGCAGTGACGACAGTGTTGACACCATATATTTT
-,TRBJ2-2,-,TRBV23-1,CASSQATGVTGELFF,TGCGCCAGCAGTCAGGCGACAGGTGTAACCGGGGAGCTGTTTTTT
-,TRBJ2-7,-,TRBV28,CASSRVQGVSSYEQYF,TGTGCCAGCAGCCGCGTACAGGGTGTAAGCTCCTACGAGCAGTACTTC
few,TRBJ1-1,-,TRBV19,CASSIRANTEAFF,TGTGCCAGTAGTATAAGGGCGAACACTGAAGCTTTCTTT
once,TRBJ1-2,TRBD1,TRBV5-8,CASSVTGISGYTF,TGTGCCAGCAGCGTGACAGGGATTAGTGGCTACACCTTC
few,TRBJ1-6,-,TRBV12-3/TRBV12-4,CASEGGNSPLHF,TGTGCCTCGGAAGGGGGTAATTCACCCCTCCACTTT
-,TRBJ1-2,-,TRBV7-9,CASSSDKGVLHGF,TGTGCCAGCAGCTCTGACAAGGGGGTTCTCCACGGCTTC
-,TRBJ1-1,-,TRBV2,CASSDRGGDTEAFF,TGTGCCAGCAGTGACAGGGGAGGGGACACTGAAGCTTTCTTT
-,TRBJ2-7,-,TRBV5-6,CASSPLSGSSYEQYF,TGTGCCAGCAGCCCACTTAGCGGTAGCTCCTACGAGCAGTACTTC
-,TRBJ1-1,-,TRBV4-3,CASSQGRRRDTEAFF,TGCGCCAGCAGCCAAGGGAGAAGGCGAGACACTGAAGCTTTCTTT
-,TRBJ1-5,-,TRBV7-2,CASSLAPGWSNQPQHF,TGTGCCAGCAGCTTAGCGCCAGGGTGGAGCAATCAGCCCCAGCATTTT
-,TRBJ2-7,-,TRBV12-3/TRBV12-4,CASSAQVYEQYF,TGTGCCAGCAGTGCCCAGGTCTACGAGCAGTACTTC
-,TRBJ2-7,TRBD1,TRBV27,CASLVAGQAPYEQYF,TGTGCCAGCCTCGTGGCGGGACAGGCCCCCTACGAGCAGTACTTC
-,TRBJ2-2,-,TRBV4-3,CASSHGTSTGELFF,TGCGCCAGCAGCCACGGGACTTCCACCGGGGAGCTGTTTTTT
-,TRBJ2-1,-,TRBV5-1,CASSLVGGTSSYNEQFF,TGCGCCAGCAGCTTGGTTGGGGGAACTAGCTCCTACAATGAGCAGTTCTTC
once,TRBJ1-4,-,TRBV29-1,CSVAGMANEKLFF,TGCAGCGTTGCAGGGATGGCTAATGAAAAACTGTTTTTT
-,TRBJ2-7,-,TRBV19,CASSPGPAGSYEQYF,TGTGCCAGTAGTCCGGGACCAGCGGGTTCCTACGAGCAGTACTTC
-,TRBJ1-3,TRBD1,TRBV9,CASSPRDSTLSGNTIYF,TGTGCCAGCAGCCCCAGGGACAGCACTCTCTCTGGAAACACCATATATTTT
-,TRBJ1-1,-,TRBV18,CASSPVGAQSTEAFF,TGTGCCAGCTCACCTGTAGGGGCCCAAAGCACTGAAGCTTTCTTT
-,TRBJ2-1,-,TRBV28,CASSFGTNWGGTNNEQFF,TGTGCCAGCAGTTTTGGGACAAACTGGGGCGGGACTAACAATGAGCAGTTCTTC
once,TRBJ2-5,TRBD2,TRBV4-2,CASSQEAGLAGETQYF,TGTGCCAGCAGCCAAGAAGCCGGACTAGCGGGAGAGACCCAGTACTTC
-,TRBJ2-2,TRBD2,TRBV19,CAIKGASGLNTGELFF,TGTGCCATAAAAGGAGCTAGCGGATTGAACACCGGGGAGCTGTTTTTT